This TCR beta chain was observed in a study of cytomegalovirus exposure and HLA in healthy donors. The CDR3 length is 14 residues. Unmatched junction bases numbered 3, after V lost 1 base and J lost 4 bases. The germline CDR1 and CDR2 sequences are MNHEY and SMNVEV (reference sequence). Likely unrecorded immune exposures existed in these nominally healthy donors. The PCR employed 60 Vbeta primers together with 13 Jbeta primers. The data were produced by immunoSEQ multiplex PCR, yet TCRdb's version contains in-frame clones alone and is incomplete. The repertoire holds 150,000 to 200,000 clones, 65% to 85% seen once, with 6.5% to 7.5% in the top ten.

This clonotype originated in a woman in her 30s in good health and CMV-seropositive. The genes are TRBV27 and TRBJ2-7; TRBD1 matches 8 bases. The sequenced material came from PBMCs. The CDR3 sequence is CASSLWDRPYEQYF. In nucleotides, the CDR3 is TGTGCCAGCAGTTTATGGGACAGGCCATACGAGCAGTACTTC.